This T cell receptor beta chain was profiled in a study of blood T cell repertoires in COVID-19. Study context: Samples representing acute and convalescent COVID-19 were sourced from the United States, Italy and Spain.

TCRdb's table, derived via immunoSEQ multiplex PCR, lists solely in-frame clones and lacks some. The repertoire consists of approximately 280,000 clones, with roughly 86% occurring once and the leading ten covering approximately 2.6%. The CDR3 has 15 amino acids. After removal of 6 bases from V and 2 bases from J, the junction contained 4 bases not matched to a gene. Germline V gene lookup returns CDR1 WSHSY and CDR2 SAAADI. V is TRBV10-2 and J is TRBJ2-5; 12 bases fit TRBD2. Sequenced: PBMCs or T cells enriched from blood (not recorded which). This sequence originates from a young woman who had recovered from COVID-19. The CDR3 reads CASRGLAGIQETQYF. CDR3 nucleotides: TGCGCCAGCAGGGGACTAGCGGGCATACAAGAGACCCAGTACTTC.